One sample yielded the 31 T cell receptor beta chains listed below, sequenced in a study of breast tumors, draining lymph nodes, adjacent tissues. Samples came from axillary lymph nodes draining the breast cancer. TCRdb re-derived calls from the multiplex PCR reads in MiXCR, one entry per CDR3 protein. The sample consists of approximately 130,000 distinct CDR3 sequences, 21% of them appearing once. The sequenced sample consisted of axillary lymph node tissue. The receptors here all came from a female donor with breast cancer. Some clones in this sample may be carry-over from other donors' samples.

This clonotype was observed many times. V gene TRBV6-5 combines with J gene TRBJ1-2, with a possible D match to TRBD1 (5 bases). The germline V gene encodes CDR1 MNHEY and CDR2 SVGAGI. V lost 0 bases, J lost 8 bases, and 13 bases lay in between. This CDR3 spans 14 amino acids. The CDR3 spells CASSYSGAGSGYTF. The CDR3 DNA reads as TGTGCCAGCAGTTACTCTGGGGCAGGGAGCGGCTACACCTTC.

This clonotype was observed a handful of times. The chain is built from TRBV11-2 and TRBJ1-3; no clear D gene. The CDR3 spans 14 residues. V was trimmed by 5 bases and J by 2 bases, leaving 10 bases between them. CDR1 and CDR2 from the germline V gene are SGHAT and FQNNGV. CDR3: CASSPAWTGNTIYF. CDR3 coding DNA: TGTGCCAGCAGCCCCGCTTGGACTGGAAACACCATATATTTT.

This clonotype was seen a handful of times. The rearrangement links TRBV6-1 to TRBJ1-5; D gene ambiguous. V was clipped by 6 bases and J by 0 bases, with 12 bases between them. CDR3 length: 15 amino acids. CDR1 and CDR2 (germline): MNHNS, SASEGT. CDR3 protein: CASRVLPDSNQPQHF. CDR3 nucleotide sequence: TGTGCCAGCAGGGTATTACCAGATAGCAATCAGCCCCAGCATTTT.

As concerns this clonotype: Being one base from a much bigger clone, this may be a read error. This CDR3 is missing its conserved last phenylalanine or tryptophan, likely due to a read error. The gene calls are TRBV5-4 and TRBJ2-3; no reliable D call. The V end was cut by 0 bases, the J end by 0 bases, with 5 bases between. Germline values: CDR1 SGHNT, CDR2 YYREEE (reference sequence). This CDR3 is built from 14 residues. The CDR3 here is CASSLVRSTDTQYL. The CDR3 region has the DNA TGTGCCAGCAGCTTGGTCAGGAGCACAGATACGCAGTATCTT.

This clonotype was seen repeatedly, ten times or more. The chain has TRBV24-1 and TRBJ2-2, with 13 bases identical to TRBD2. The germline gives CDR1 KGHDR, CDR2 SFDVKD. The CDR3 totals 18 residues. J gave up 2 bases and V 4 bases, and 6 bases lay outside the gene matches. The CDR3 sequence is CATSDQLAGGPNTGELFF. CDR3 DNA sequence: TGTGCCACCAGTGACCAACTAGCGGGAGGGCCCAACACCGGGGAGCTGTTTTTT.

Notes on this clonotype: Just one base apart from a much larger clone, this may be a read error. Given the absence of the conserved phenylalanine or tryptophan at the CDR3 end, a read error is likely. This chain joins TRBV14 and TRBJ2-7; tentatively, D is TRBD1 (6 bases). The CDR3 spans 14 residues. Trimming removed 5 bases at V and 3 bases at J, with 14 bases between. The germline V gene encodes CDR1 SGHDN and CDR2 FVKESK. CDR3 nucleotide sequence: TGTGCCAGCAGCGCATCGGGACACCACTACGAGCAGTACCTC. This translates into CASSASGHHYEQYL.

This clonotype was recorded a few times. This CDR3 reads CSASPGLARRGQETQYF. CDR3 nucleotides: TGCAGTGCTAGCCCCGGACTAGCCCGACGGGGCCAAGAGACCCAGTACTTC. This chain connects TRBV20-1 to TRBJ2-5; 8 nucleotides align to TRBD2. The ends lost 3 bases at V and 1 base at J; junction bases unmatched: 13. This CDR3 region has 17 residues. The germline gives CDR1 DFQATT, CDR2 SNEGSKA (reference sequence).

Remarks on this clonotype: A clone one base away is much larger, so this may be a read error. The chain has TRBV5-1 and TRBJ1-2; TRBD1 aligns across 10 bases. Germline trimming cut 4 bases from V and 4 bases from J; bases unmatched to any gene: 4. The germline CDR1 and CDR2 sequences are SGHRS and YFSETQ. The CDR3 is 14 residues long. As DNA, the CDR3 is TGCGCCAGCAGCCGGGACAGGGGTAGCTATGGCTACACCTTC. Translation: CASSRDRGSYGYTF.

This chain uses TRBV19 with TRBJ2-6; D perhaps matches TRBD1 (5 bases). The V gene lost 7 bases and the J gene lost 2 bases, with 12 bases spanning the gap. The germline V gene has CDR1 LNHDA and CDR2 SQIVND (reference sequence). The CDR3 contains 15 residues. The DNA for the CDR3 is TGTGCCAGTAAAGTGGCAGGGCCTGGGGCCAACGTCCTGACTTTC. Its protein is CASKVAGPGANVLTF.

This clonotype was picked up a small number of times. The V gene is TRBV12-3 or TRBV12-4, the J gene TRBJ1-1, with a possible D match to TRBD1 (6 bases). The CDR3 length is 12 residues. V lost 7 bases to trimming and J lost 9 bases, with 15 bases between them. CDR3 region: CASNGPQGQAFF. CDR3 DNA: TGTGCCAGCAATGGCCCACAGGGCCAAGCTTTCTTT.

This clonotype came up many times. The V call is TRBV6-5, the J call TRBJ2-7, with TRBD2 as a possible D gene (5 bases). The CDR3 loop spans 15 amino acids. Germline values: CDR1 MNHEY, CDR2 SVGAGI. V was cut by 2 bases and J by 0 bases, with 11 bases left in between. CDR3 loop: CASSYGRRGSYEQYF. DNA for the CDR3: TGTGCCAGCAGTTACGGGCGCCGGGGCTCCTACGAGCAGTACTTC.

This clonotype showed up many times. The chain links TRBV15 to TRBJ1-4, with D possibly being TRBD1 (6 bases). Trimming left V 5 bases short and J 4 bases short, with 11 bases between. Germline CDR1 reads LNHNV; CDR2 reads YYDKDF (reference sequence). This CDR3 spans 14 amino acids. CDR3 DNA: TGTGCCACCAGCGAAGACAGGTATAATGAAAAACTGTTTTTT. Translation: CATSEDRYNEKLFF.

This clonotype was seen many times. The chain recombines TRBV18 with TRBJ2-2, with TRBD2 identical over 9 bases. J lost 3 bases, V lost 3 bases, and 5 bases had no gene match. CDR3 length equals 16 residues. CDR1 KGHSH and CDR2 LQKENI come from the germline V gene. This CDR3 reads CASSPLAGADTGELFF. CDR3 in DNA: TGTGCCAGCTCACCTTTAGCGGGAGCGGACACCGGGGAGCTGTTTTTT.

Turning to this clonotype: Just one base apart from a much larger clone, this may be a read error. Here the CDR3 omits its conserved ending phenylalanine or tryptophan, so a read error is the likely source. This sequence joins TRBV6-1 and TRBJ2-1, with 15 bases fitting TRBD2. The CDR3 has 15 residues. V dropped 1 base and J dropped 9; count of bases not matched to a gene: 1. The germline gives CDR1 MNHNS, CDR2 SASEGT. For the CDR3, the DNA is TGTGCCAGCAGTGAAGGGACTAGCGGGAGGGGTGAGCAGTTCCTC. It yields the protein CASSEGTSGRGEQFL.

This clonotype was counted many times. This chain links TRBV10-2 with TRBJ2-1; no clear D gene. V was pared by 6 bases and J by 4 bases, with 7 bases between. Germline V gene sequence: CDR1 WSHSY, CDR2 SAAADI. The CDR3 is 12 residues long. DNA for the CDR3: TGCGCCAGCAGGAAGGGTTACAATGAGCAGTTCTTC. This codes for CASRKGYNEQFF.

CDR3 DNA sequence: TGTGCCTGGGACAGGGCGAATCAGCCCCAGCATTTT. Amino acids: CAWDRANQPQHF. V is TRBV30 and J is TRBJ1-5; 7 positions match TRBD1. Germline CDR1 GTSNPN, CDR2 SVGIG (reference sequence). V was clipped by 5 bases and J by 4 bases; unmatched bases: 2. The CDR3 consists of 12 residues.

The genes are TRBV28 and TRBJ1-5, with a possible D match to TRBD1 (6 bases). CDR1 and CDR2 (germline): MDHEN, SYDVKM. This CDR3 spans 14 amino acids. Trimming took 7 bases from V and 7 from J, leaving 17 bases between them. The CDR3 loop is CASITEQGGQPQHF. CDR3 in DNA: TGTGCCAGCATTACTGAACAGGGTGGCCAGCCCCAGCATTTT.

This clonotype was seen ten or more times. This rearrangement joins TRBV29-1 to TRBJ2-1; 8 bases agree with TRBD2. The CDR3 runs 14 residues. From germline, CDR1 is SQVTM and CDR2 ANQGSEA. Unmatched junction bases numbered 11, after V lost 4 bases and J lost 9 bases. The chain's CDR3 is CSVALQRELSEQFF. CDR3 in DNA: TGCAGCGTTGCCCTCCAGCGGGAGCTTAGTGAGCAGTTCTTC.

This clonotype was observed at least ten times. V usage is TRBV20-1 and J usage is TRBJ2-7, with D maybe TRBD2 (5 bases). The germline V gene has CDR1 DFQATT and CDR2 SNEGSKA (reference sequence). The CDR3 is 14 residues long. Trimming pared 0 bases from V and 3 bases from J, leaving 12 bases between. CDR3 region: CSARDTAGGYEQYF. The CDR3, as DNA: TGCAGTGCTAGAGACACGGCGGGCGGCTACGAGCAGTACTTC.

This clonotype was recorded at least ten times. The CDR3 spells CASSGDLGGLTDTQYF. As DNA, the CDR3 is TGTGCCAGCAGCGGGGACCTCGGGGGACTCACAGATACGCAGTATTTT. The rearrangement joins TRBV5-4 to TRBJ2-3; perhaps TRBD2 as D (6 bases). V gave up 4 bases and J gave up 2 bases, with 17 bases separating them. Germline CDR1 SGHNT, CDR2 YYREEE (reference sequence). The CDR3 runs to 16 residues.

Points on this clonotype: One base away lies a much larger clone, so this may be a sequencing read error. The chain joins TRBV4-2 to TRBJ2-7, with 8 nucleotides matching TRBD2. Germline V gene data show CDR1 as LGHNA and CDR2 as YNFKEQ. This CDR3 spans 14 amino acids. The CDR3 region is CASSQWTSSYERYF. The CDR3 nucleotides read TGTGCCAGCAGCCAGTGGACTAGCAGTTACGAGCGGTACTTC.

Details on this clonotype: Relative to the germline gene, one junction end is altered; a read error may explain this. The V gene is TRBV5-4, the J gene TRBJ2-3, with D perhaps matching TRBD1 or TRBD2 (6 bases each). The CDR3 runs to 13 residues. Germline loops: CDR1 SGHNT, CDR2 YYREEE (reference sequence). CDR3 amino acids: CASSTGGTDSQYF. In nucleotides, the CDR3 is TGTGCCAGCAGCACCGGGGGCACAGATTCGCAGTATTTT.

This clonotype occurred many times. The V call is TRBV20-1, the J call TRBJ1-2; 12 bases line up with TRBD1. Germline-derived CDR1 and CDR2 are DFQATT and SNEGSKA (reference sequence). The CDR3 consists of 13 residues. Trimming removed 5 bases from V and 8 bases from J; junction bases left unmatched: 6. In DNA form, the CDR3 reads TGCAGTGCTCGTCCGGGACAGGGGGCAGGCTACACCTTC. It translates to CSARPGQGAGYTF.

Remarks on this clonotype: A much bigger clone sits one base away, suggesting this may be a read error. The conserved closing phenylalanine or tryptophan is absent in this CDR3, likely reflecting a read error. The rearrangement uses TRBV30 and TRBJ1-3; 7 nucleotides line up with TRBD1. J was trimmed by 0 bases and V by 0 bases; bases with no gene match: 2. CDR3 length equals 15 residues. Per germline, CDR1 GTSNPN and CDR2 SVGIG (reference sequence). The CDR3 loop reads CAWSVGDSSGNTIYS. DNA of the CDR3: TGTGCCTGGAGTGTAGGGGACAGCTCTGGAAACACCATATATTCT.

A word on this clonotype: A clone one base away is much larger, so this may be a read error. Since no conserved phenylalanine or tryptophan closes the CDR3, a read error is the likely cause. The chain has TRBV6-5 and TRBJ2-5, with D possibly matching TRBD1 (6 bases). The germline CDR1 and CDR2 sequences are MNHEY and SVGAGI. Deletions cut 0 bases from V and 2 bases from J, with 13 bases between. The CDR3 is 16 amino acids. The CDR3 DNA is TGTGCCAGCAGTTACTCGACTGGGACACCACAAGAGACCCAGTACCTC. Protein: CASSYSTGTPQETQYL.

With respect to this clonotype: A much larger clonotype is one base distant, so this may be a read error. The V gene is TRBV28, the J gene TRBJ1-2; 8 nucleotides agree with TRBD1. This CDR3 has 14 amino acids. The germline gives CDR1 MDHEN, CDR2 SYDVKM. The CDR3 protein is CTSFQGAGYYGYTF. Written as DNA, the CDR3 is TGTACCAGCTTTCAGGGGGCGGGGTACTATGGCTACACCTTC.

Concerning this clonotype itself: The conserved phenylalanine or tryptophan normally closing the CDR3 is absent here, so this likely arose from a read error. The CDR3 region has the DNA TGTGCCAGCAGTTTTGGCCAGGCCCCCTCTGGAAACACCATATATTAT. This sequence encodes CASSFGQAPSGNTIYY. The chain recombines TRBV12-3 or TRBV12-4 with TRBJ1-3; D call uncertain. The CDR3 spans 16 residues. V dropped 3 bases and J dropped 0 bases, with 12 bases sitting between them.

This clonotype was detected ten times or more. The chain uses TRBV7-2 and TRBJ2-7; 9 bases agree with TRBD2. This CDR3 spans 14 amino acids. Germline CDR1 is SGHTA and CDR2 is FQGNSA. The V and J ends lost 3 bases and 1 base, in that order; junction bases with no gene match: 1. The CDR3 reads CASSFAGGSYEQYF. In nucleotides, the CDR3 is TGTGCCAGCAGCTTTGCGGGAGGGTCCTACGAGCAGTACTTC.

This clonotype was observed many times. The chain carries TRBV5-1 and TRBJ2-3; D possibly uses TRBD1 or TRBD2 (5 bases each). The V gene lost 1 base and the J gene lost 1 base, with 16 bases spanning the gap. The V gene's germline CDR1 is SGHRS and CDR2 YFSETQ. The CDR3 spans 17 residues. The CDR3 loop reads CASSLNSGTQRTDTQYF. CDR3 nucleotide sequence: TGCGCCAGCAGCTTGAACTCCGGGACCCAGCGCACAGATACGCAGTATTTT.

This rearrangement joins TRBV28 to TRBJ2-1, with TRBD1 identical over 8 bases. V lost 6 bases to trimming and J lost 6 bases; unmatched junction nucleotides: 4. The CDR3 has 13 residues. From germline, CDR1 is MDHEN and CDR2 SYDVKM. DNA of the CDR3: TGTGCCAGCAGGACAGGGGCTTTCAATGAGCAGTTCTTC. It yields the protein CASRTGAFNEQFF.

This clonotype was recorded many times. This chain links TRBV6-5 with TRBJ1-6; unclear D gene. This CDR3 spans 16 amino acids. Germline assignment: CDR1 MNHEY and CDR2 SVGAGI. Trimming removed 0 bases from V and 1 base from J, with 7 bases in between. The CDR3 sequence is CASSYSTDSYNSPLHF. CDR3 nucleotide sequence: TGTGCCAGCAGTTACTCGACTGATTCCTATAATTCACCCCTCCACTTT.